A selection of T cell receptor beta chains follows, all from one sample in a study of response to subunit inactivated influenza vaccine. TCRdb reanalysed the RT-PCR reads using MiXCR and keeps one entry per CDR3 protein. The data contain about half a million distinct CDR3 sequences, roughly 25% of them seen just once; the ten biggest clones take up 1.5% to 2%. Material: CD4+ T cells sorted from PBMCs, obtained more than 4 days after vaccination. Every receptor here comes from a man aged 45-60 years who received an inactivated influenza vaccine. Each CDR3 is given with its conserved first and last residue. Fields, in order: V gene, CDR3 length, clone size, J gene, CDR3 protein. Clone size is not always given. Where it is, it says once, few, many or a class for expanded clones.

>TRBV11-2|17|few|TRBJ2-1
CASSHARGFSSYNEQFF
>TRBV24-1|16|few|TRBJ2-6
CATSDPQGSGANVLTF
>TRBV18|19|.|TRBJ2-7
CASSLGTSGIPVQPYEQYF
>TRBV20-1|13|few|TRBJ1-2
CSAVRTGYYGYTF
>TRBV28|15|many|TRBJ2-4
CASSQNPGQAVIQYF
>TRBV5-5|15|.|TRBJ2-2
CASSPPWRGTGELFF
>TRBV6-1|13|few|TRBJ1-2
CASSPTAAYGYTF
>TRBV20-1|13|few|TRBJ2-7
CSVKDGYYYEQYF
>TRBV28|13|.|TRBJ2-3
CASSRGGVDTQYF
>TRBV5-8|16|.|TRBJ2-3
CASGIPGLAISDTQYF
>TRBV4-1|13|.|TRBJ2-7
CASSRTQGYEQYF
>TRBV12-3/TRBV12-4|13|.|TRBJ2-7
CASTADTSYEQYF
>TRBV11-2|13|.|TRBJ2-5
CASSEGGRETQYF
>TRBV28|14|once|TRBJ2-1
CASSRGQGYNEQFF
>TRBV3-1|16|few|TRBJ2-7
CASSQVPSPTTYEQYF
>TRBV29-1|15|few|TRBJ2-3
CSISVAGGNTDTQYF
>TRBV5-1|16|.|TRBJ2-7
CASSWKGTGTGYEQYF
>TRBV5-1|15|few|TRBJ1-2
CASSLASGTHYGYTF
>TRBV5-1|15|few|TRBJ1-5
CASRVQPGSNQPQHF
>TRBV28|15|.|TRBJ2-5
CAGSTGQTGIETQYF
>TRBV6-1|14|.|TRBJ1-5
CASRPTGSSQPQHF
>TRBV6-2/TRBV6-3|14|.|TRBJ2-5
CASSASSGQETQYF
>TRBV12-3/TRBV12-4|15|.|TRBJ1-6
CASSQSGVYNSPLHF
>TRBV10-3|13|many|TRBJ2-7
CAIRRDSVYEQYF
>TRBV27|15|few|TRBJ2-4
CASSLLPGVKNIQYF
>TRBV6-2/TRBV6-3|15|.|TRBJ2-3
CASSSDKSPTDTQYF
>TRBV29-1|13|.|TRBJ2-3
CSVVLTPVDTQYF
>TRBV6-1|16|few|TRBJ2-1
CASSGTSTGLAYEQFF
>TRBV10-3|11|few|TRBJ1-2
CAISGQLGYTF
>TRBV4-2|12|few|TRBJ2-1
CASSQSREEQFF
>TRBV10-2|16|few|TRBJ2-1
CASGEVAGAGLNEQFF
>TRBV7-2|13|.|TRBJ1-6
CASRRDNYSPLHF
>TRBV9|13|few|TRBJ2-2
CASSVLRGGELFF
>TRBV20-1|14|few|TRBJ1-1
CSARVGSMNTEAFF
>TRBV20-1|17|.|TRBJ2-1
CSAGDPSGGHSYNEQFF
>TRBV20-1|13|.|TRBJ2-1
CSASPQGGNEQFF
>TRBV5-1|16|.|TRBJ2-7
CASSLGASGSVYEQYF
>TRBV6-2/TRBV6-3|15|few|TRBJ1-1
CASSRLGTVLFEAFF
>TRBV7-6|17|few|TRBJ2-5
CASSSNYRDREWETQYF
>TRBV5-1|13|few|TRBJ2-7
CASSWDVLYEQYF
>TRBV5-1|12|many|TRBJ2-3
CASSSHGDTQYF
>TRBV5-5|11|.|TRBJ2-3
CASSFPDTQYF
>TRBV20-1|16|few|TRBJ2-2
CSARDSRRGPSGELFF
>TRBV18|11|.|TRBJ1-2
CASSKGAGYTF
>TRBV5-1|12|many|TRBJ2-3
CASSLEADTQYF
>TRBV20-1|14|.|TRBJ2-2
CSAGRQVATGELFF
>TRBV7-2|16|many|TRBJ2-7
CASSSTFSAGRYEQYF
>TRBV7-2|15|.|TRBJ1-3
CASSYGGEPGNTIYF
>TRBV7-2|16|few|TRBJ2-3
CASSYSLAGGTDTQYF
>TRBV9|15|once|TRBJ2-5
CASSVVPGGGETQYF
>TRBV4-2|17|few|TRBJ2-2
CASSQDGLAADTGELFF